The next 2 T cell receptor beta chains were all read from a single sample in a study of blood T cell repertoires in COVID-19. Profiling relied on immunoSEQ multiplex PCR, and the TCRdb table lists in-frame clones only, not all of them. Of some 300,000 clones listed, around 87% are singletons. The specimen sequenced was PBMCs or T cells enriched from blood (not recorded which). Receptors originate from a woman aged 18-29 years with acute COVID-19.

V is TRBV7-9 and J is TRBJ2-2, with D maybe TRBD2 (6 bases). Germline CDR1 and CDR2: SEHNR and FQNEAQ (reference sequence). With 0 bases removed from V and 4 bases from J, the gap between germline ends came to 12 bases. The CDR3 loop spans 16 amino acids. The chain's CDR3 is CASSLAVTEGTGELFF. In DNA form, the CDR3 reads TGTGCCAGCAGCTTAGCCGTGACGGAGGGCACCGGGGAGCTGTTTTTT.

V usage is TRBV7-9 and J usage is TRBJ1-1; weak D call: TRBD1 (6 bases). Trimming removed 0 bases from V and 8 bases from J, with 13 bases in between. CDR1 is SEHNR and CDR2 is FQNEAQ in the germline V gene (reference sequence). CDR3 size: 14 residues. CDR3 in amino acids: CASSLAHGGTEAFF. The CDR3 coding sequence is TGTGCCAGCAGCTTAGCGCACGGGGGGACAGAAGCTTTCTTT. The full variable domain, rest sourced from reference TRBV7-9 and TRBJ1-1, is DTGVSQNPRHKITKRGQNVTFRCDPISEHNRLYWYRQTLGQGPEFLTYFQNEAQLEKSRLLSDRFSAERPKGSFSTLEIQRTEQGDSAMYLCASSLAHGGTEAFFGQGTRLTVV.